This TCR beta chain appears in the sequencing data of a study of T-cell memory formation after mild COVID-19 (dated by TCRdb to the early 2020s). With respect to the entire study: TCR sequence clusters from the two donors were found to be largely donor specific. In a couple of donors, T-cell clones that expanded and contracted after mild COVID-19 were followed by sequencing TCRalpha and TCRbeta repertoires longitudinally. The cohort comprised two young, previously healthy adult volunteers, one female and one male.

About this clonotype: Its antigen remains unidentified. Per-base quality was not reported, and no clone a single base away is much larger than it.

Ficoll-Paque density gradient centrifugation was the method used to isolate PBMCs. The listed sequencing device is Illumina NovaSeq 6000. TCRalpha and TCRbeta cDNA libraries were constructed by 5'RACE with constant-segment primers, with sample barcodes and unique molecular identifiers being introduced. RNA was extracted from every sample with Trizol reagent. Amplification of the libraries took two PCR steps, and the second step added a second sample barcode plus Illumina TruSeq adapters. Sequencing of libraries was performed on an Illumina NovaSeq with 2 x 150 bp paired-end reads. The paper's processing steps were these. With migec v1.2.7, reads were demultiplexed and then collapsed into UMI-guided consensus sequences. Using mixcr v2.1.11, UMI consensuses were aligned to TRA and TRB V and J templates and then assembled into clonotypes. A clonotype was counted as expanded or contracted only when both edgeR and NoisET called the clonotype significant, with the noise models trained on biological replicates. For edgeR calls, the thresholds were a false discovery rate-adjusted p below 0.01 and a log2 fold-change of 1. As an exploratory analysis of dynamics, max-normalized trajectories of the 1000 most abundant clonotypes were examined by PCA with hierarchical clustering. Each responding clone was given a CD4 or CD8 phenotype based on the CD4+ and CD8+ repertoires, which had been sequenced separately. TCRdb handled the public reads itself, with Q25 trimming in fastp and clone calling in MiXCR, and kept productive beta chains. One record per CDR3 amino acid sequence lists the most common genes and DNA. The V and J calls and clone size come from TCRdb's table, not from the authors' own analysis. For this sample the table gives around 320,000 distinct CDR3 sequences, of which 25% to 30% were detected only once. Clones ranked in the top ten supply about 13% of the sample.

V drops 6 bases and J drops 3 bases, leaving 10 bases in between. From the cysteine through the phenylalanine, the CDR3 covers 13 amino acids. The only DNA kept is the CDR3, 39 bases in frame from the first base. The paper as a whole reports these results and caveats: Some responding clones were detected in pre-infection memory, suggesting pre-existing cross-reactive memory T cells joined the SARS-CoV-2 response. Balanced CD4/CD8 phenotypes were observed for clones contracting from day 15 to 85, whereas a bias towards CD4+ was observed for a second wave of clones expanding from day 15 to 37. Whether the second-wave clones peaking on day 37 were SARS-CoV-2 specific was not confirmed. Only two mild cases were covered by the study, and larger cohorts that include severe cases with pre-infection samples were considered necessary. Contracting CD4+ clones turned up mainly in the CM and EM memory subsets, whereas EMRA was where CD8+ clones were enriched.

This chain joins TRBV12-3 or TRBV12-4 to TRBJ2-3; the D element could tentatively be TRBD1 or TRBD2, as 5 bases agree for each. The receptor comes from an adult woman who had mild COVID-19 (a few samples of this study predate the infection). The sample titles of this study are shuffled in the database, so cell type and time point are left out; the donor was told from shared clones. Sequencing was carried out using PBMCs or a T cell subset sorted from them (not recorded which). The nucleotide sequence reads as follows: TGTGCCAGCAGAAGGGACCATACAGATACGCAGTATTTT. Translated, it gives CASRRDHTDTQYF.